These 15 T cell receptor beta chains share one sample of origin, sequenced in a study of T cell responses to AZD1222 COVID-19 vaccine. Assay: immunoSEQ multiplex PCR; the TCRdb copy retains only in-frame clones and omits some. This table has approximately 110,000 clones, just under 90% appearing once. The sequencing here drew on peripheral blood, taken on day 0 of AZD1222 vaccination. The receptor set was obtained from an adult in good health.

The chain carries TRBV6-5 and TRBJ2-3; no clear D. The CDR3 is 13 amino acids. Trimming removed 8 bases from V and 1 base from J, with 10 bases in between. Germline loops: CDR1 MNHEY, CDR2 SVGAGI. The CDR3 spells CASGRPGTDTQYF. The CDR3 nucleotides are TGTGCCAGCGGTCGTCCGGGCACAGATACGCAGTATTTT.

The chain joins TRBV5-6 to TRBJ1-6; D unresolved. Germline V CDR1 and CDR2: SGHDT, YYEEEE. The CDR3 loop spans 13 amino acids. V lost 1 base and J 6 bases, leaving 5 bases between the germline ends. The CDR3 DNA follows: TGTGCCAGCAGCTTGACCTCTAATTCACCCCTCCACTTT. Protein: CASSLTSNSPLHF.

The V call is TRBV2, the J call TRBJ2-3; TRBD2 might be the D (6 bases). V lost 2 bases and J lost 1, with 10 bases in between. The CDR3 consists of 15 residues. Germline V gene sequence: CDR1 SNHLY, CDR2 FYNNEI. DNA for the CDR3: TGTGCCAGCAGTGAACTGGCGGGACGCACAGATACGCAGTATTTT. This gives the protein CASSELAGRTDTQYF.

The chain couples TRBV29-1 to TRBJ2-2; no clear D gene. Germline CDR1 SQVTM, CDR2 ANQGSEA. The CDR3 sequence is 13 residues long. V gave up 3 bases and J gave up 1 base, with 6 bases separating them. The CDR3 DNA reads TGCAGCGTTGAGAGTCAGAACACCGGGGAGCTGTTTTTT. As protein: CSVESQNTGELFF.

This clone occurred once. The chain employs TRBV6-5 and TRBJ2-7; a weak D match, TRBD2 (5 bases). The CDR3 has 13 amino acids. The germline CDR1 and CDR2 sequences are MNHEY and SVGAGI. V lost 2 bases and J lost 3, with 8 bases in between. The CDR3 DNA is TGTGCCAGCAGTTACCGGGAAAACTACGAGCAGTACTTC. Translating gives CASSYRENYEQYF.

The chain combines TRBV3-1 (or the pseudogene TRBV3-2) with TRBJ2-3; no clear D. Germline CDR1 and CDR2: LGHDT and YNNKEL (reference sequence). This CDR3 region has 16 residues. Trimming took off 3 bases at V and 6 bases at J, with 19 bases between the two ends. This CDR3 reads CASSHGNPMVGDTQYF. Here the CDR3 DNA reads TGTGCCAGCAGCCATGGTAACCCAATGGTAGGGGATACGCAGTATTTT.

The chain joins TRBV27 to TRBJ1-3; 10 bases are shared with TRBD1. The trim removed 2 bases at V and 3 bases at J, leaving 1 base unmatched. The CDR3 is made up of 15 amino acids. CDR1 and CDR2 from the germline V gene are MNHEY and SMNVEV (reference sequence). As DNA, the CDR3 is TGTGCCAGCAGTTTAGGGACAGGGGTTGGAAACACCATATATTTT. Its protein is CASSLGTGVGNTIYF.

The chain recombines TRBV7-2 with TRBJ1-2; D unresolved. Deletions cut 0 bases from V and 6 bases from J, with 8 bases between. The V gene's germline CDR1 is SGHTA and CDR2 FQGNSA. The CDR3 runs to 13 residues. CDR3: CASSLARENGYTF. CDR3 DNA sequence: TGTGCCAGCAGCTTAGCTAGGGAGAATGGCTACACCTTC.

V usage is TRBV30 and J usage is TRBJ1-1, with D maybe TRBD1 (6 bases). The CDR3 totals 12 residues. The ends were cut back, 1 base at V and 9 bases at J, with 12 bases in the middle. CDR1 and CDR2 (germline): GTSNPN, SVGIG (reference sequence). The CDR3 DNA sequence: TGTGCCTGGAGTGGAGGGGGGGATCAAGCTTTCTTT. Translated, it gives CAWSGGGDQAFF.

This chain uses TRBV11-2 with TRBJ1-1; 9 bases map to TRBD1. With 3 bases clipped from V and 0 bases from J, the junction kept 2 bases outside the gene matches. The germline CDR1 and CDR2 sequences are SGHAT and FQNNGV. The CDR3 consists of 15 residues. Written as DNA, the CDR3 is TGTGCCAGCAGCTTGGGACAGGGTTTGAACACTGAAGCTTTCTTT. Protein sequence: CASSLGQGLNTEAFF.

This clone was detected only once. This chain links TRBV21-1 with TRBJ1-4; the table's TRBD1 call for D was not verified on the DNA. TRBV21-1 is reported as a pseudogene. CDR3 size: 16 residues. The CDR3 nucleotides read TGTGCCAGCAGCCCTTGGACAGACCCAACTAATGAAAAACTGTTTTTT. Its translation: CASSPWTDPTNEKLFF.

The V and J genes are TRBV9 and TRBJ2-1; D is perhaps TRBD2 (6 bases). The germline CDR1 and CDR2 sequences are SGDLS and YYNGEE. There are 15 residues in the CDR3. The V end was cut by 2 bases, the J end by 4 bases, with 13 bases between. The CDR3 loop reads CASSVPQGLYNEQFF. The CDR3 DNA follows: TGTGCCAGCAGCGTTCCGCAGGGACTGTACAATGAGCAGTTCTTC.

This clone was detected once. The chain uses TRBV28 and TRBJ1-2; D possibly corresponds to TRBD1 (6 bases). In germline, CDR1 is MDHEN, CDR2 SYDVKM. This CDR3 has 17 residues. V lost 11 bases, J lost 7 bases, and 32 bases lay in between. CDR3 sequence reads: CAAQVKMVRGGLLGYTF. CDR3 bases: TGTGCCGCCCAAGTAAAGATGGTGAGGGGGGGCCTGCTTGGCTACACCTTC.

On this clone: The same CDR3 can be traced to other DNA sequences in this sample. The V gene is TRBV6-5, the J gene TRBJ1-4; no reliable D call. Germline assignment: CDR1 MNHEY and CDR2 SVGAGI. The length of the CDR3 is 15 residues. With 6 bases removed from V and 2 bases from J, the gap between germline ends came to 13 bases. The CDR3 DNA reads as TGTGCCAGCAGGGGAGGACCAGCGACTAATGAAAAACTGTTTTTT. It codes for CASRGGPATNEKLFF.

This chain uses TRBV19 with TRBJ2-2; 8 bases map to TRBD2. There are 16 residues in the CDR3. CDR1 is LNHDA and CDR2 is SQIVND in the germline V gene (reference sequence). After removal of 4 bases from V and 5 bases from J, the junction contained 9 bases not matched to a gene. The CDR3 DNA follows: TGTGCCAGTAGTACCGGACTAGCCCGACGGACCGGGGAGCTGTTTTTT. Amino acids: CASSTGLARRTGELFF.